This TCR beta chain was profiled in a study of identical twins. Looked up from germline, CDR1 is MNHEY and CDR2 is SMNVEV (reference sequence). V gave up 4 bases and J gave up 4 bases; unmatched junction bases: 15. The CDR3 extends over 18 amino acids. TCRdb analysed the 5' RACE reads with MiXCR anew, one entry per CDR3 protein. This table has about 200,000 distinct CDR3 sequences, 8% to 11% appearing once. Specimen: memory T cells sorted from blood. The chain links TRBV27 to TRBJ1-4; 7 nucleotides line up with TRBD1. The source of this sequence is a man in his fifties or sixties in good health. CDR3 DNA: TGTGCCAGCAGTTCTCGAATGCAACTTAGGGGGCGTAATGAAAAACTGTTTTTT. Its translation is CASSSRMQLRGRNEKLFF.